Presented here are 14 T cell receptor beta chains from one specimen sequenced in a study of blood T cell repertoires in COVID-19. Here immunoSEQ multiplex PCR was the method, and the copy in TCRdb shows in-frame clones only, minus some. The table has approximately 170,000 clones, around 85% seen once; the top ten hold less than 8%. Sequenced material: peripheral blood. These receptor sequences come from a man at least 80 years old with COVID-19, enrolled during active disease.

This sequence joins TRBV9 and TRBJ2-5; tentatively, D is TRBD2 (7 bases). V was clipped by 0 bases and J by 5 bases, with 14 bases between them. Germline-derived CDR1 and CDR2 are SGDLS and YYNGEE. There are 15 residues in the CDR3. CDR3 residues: CASSVVGGAEETQYF. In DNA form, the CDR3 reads TGTGCCAGCAGCGTAGTAGGGGGGGCGGAGGAGACCCAGTACTTC. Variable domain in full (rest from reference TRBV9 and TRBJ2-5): DSGVTQTPKHLITATGQRVTLRCSPRSGDLSVYWYQQSLDQGLQFLIQYYNGEERAKGNILERFSAQQFPDLHSELNLSSLELGDSALYFCASSVVGGAEETQYFGPGTRLLVL.

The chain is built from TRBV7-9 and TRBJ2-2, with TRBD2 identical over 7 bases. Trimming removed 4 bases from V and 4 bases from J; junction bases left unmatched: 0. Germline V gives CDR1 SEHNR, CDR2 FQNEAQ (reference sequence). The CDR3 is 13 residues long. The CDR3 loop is CASSWGGTGELFF. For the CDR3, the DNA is TGTGCCAGCAGCTGGGGGGGCACCGGGGAGCTGTTTTTT.

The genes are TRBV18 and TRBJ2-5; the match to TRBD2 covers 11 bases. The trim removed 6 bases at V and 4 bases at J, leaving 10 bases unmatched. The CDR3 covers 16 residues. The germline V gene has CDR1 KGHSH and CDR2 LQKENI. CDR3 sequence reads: CASSPGLAAAGETQYF. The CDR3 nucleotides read TGTGCCAGCTCCCCGGGACTAGCGGCGGCGGGAGAGACCCAGTACTTC.

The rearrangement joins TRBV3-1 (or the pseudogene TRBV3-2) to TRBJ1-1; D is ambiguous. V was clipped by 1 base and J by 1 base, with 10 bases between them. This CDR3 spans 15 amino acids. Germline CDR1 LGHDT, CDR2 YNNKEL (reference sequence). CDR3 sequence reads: CASSQGPRGNTEAFF. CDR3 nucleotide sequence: TGTGCCAGCAGCCAAGGGCCCCGGGGGAACACTGAAGCTTTCTTT.

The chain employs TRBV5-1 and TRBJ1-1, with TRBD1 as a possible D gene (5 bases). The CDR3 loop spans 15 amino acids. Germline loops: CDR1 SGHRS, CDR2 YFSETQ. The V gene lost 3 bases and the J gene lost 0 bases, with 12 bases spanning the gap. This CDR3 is CASSSVRGLNTEAFF. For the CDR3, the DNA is TGCGCCAGCAGCTCGGTTAGGGGTCTGAACACTGAAGCTTTCTTT.

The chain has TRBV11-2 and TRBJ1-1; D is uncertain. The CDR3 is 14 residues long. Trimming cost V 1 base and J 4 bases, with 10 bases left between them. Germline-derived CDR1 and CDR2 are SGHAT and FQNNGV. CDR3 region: CASSLVRESTEAFF. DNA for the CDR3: TGTGCCAGCAGCTTAGTTAGGGAGAGCACTGAAGCTTTCTTT.

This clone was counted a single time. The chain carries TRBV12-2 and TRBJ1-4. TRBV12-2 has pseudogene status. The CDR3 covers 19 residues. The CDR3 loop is CASRLVKRHGRATNEKLFF. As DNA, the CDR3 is TGTGCAAGTCGCTTAGTAAAGAGGCACGGGCGGGCAACTAATGAAAAACTGTTTTTT.

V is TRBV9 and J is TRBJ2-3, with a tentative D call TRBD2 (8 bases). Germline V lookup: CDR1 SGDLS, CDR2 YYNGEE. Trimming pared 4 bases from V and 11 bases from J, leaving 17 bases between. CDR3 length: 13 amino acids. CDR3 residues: CASSSPGGTRQYF. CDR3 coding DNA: TGTGCCAGCAGCTCCCCAGGGGGGACTAGGCAGTATTTT.

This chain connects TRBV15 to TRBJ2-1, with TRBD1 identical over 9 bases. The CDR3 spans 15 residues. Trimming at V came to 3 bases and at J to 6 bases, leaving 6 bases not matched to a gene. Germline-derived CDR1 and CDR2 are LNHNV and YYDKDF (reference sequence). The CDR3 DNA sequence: TGTGCCACCAGCAGTCCCGGGACAGGGACCAATGAGCAGTTCTTC. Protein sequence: CATSSPGTGTNEQFF. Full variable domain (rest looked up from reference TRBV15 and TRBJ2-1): DAMVIQNPRYQVTQFGKPVTLSCSQTLNHNVMYWYQQKSSQAPKLLFHYYDKDFNNEADTPDNFQSRRPNTSFCFLDIRSPGLGDTAMYLCATSSPGTGTNEQFFGPGTRLTVL.

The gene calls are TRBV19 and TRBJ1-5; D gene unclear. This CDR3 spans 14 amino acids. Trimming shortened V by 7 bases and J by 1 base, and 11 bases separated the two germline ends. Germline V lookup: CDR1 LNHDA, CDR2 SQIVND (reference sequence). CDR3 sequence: CASTSGGSNQPQHF. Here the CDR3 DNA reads TGTGCCAGTACCTCAGGCGGGAGCAATCAGCCCCAGCATTTT. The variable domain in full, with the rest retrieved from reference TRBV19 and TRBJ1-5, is DGGITQSPKYLFRKEGQNVTLSCEQNLNHDAMYWYRQDPGQGLRLIYYSQIVNDFQKGDIAEGYSVSREKKESFPLTVTSAQKNPTAFYLCASTSGGSNQPQHFGDGTRLSIL.

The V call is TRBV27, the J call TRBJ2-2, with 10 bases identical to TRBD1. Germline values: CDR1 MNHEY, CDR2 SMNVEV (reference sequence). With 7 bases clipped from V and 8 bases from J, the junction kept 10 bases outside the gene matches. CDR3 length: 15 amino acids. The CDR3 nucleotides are TGTGCCAGCACTAGGACAGGGGGAACAGGAGGGGAGCTGTTTTTT. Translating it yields CASTRTGGTGGELFF.

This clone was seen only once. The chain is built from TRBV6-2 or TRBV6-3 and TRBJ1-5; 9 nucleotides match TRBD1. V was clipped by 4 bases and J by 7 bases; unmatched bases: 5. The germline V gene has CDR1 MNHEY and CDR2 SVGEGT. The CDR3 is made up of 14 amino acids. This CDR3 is CASSSQGAGQPQHF. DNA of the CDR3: TGTGCCAGCAGTTCACAGGGGGCTGGGCAGCCCCAGCATTTT.

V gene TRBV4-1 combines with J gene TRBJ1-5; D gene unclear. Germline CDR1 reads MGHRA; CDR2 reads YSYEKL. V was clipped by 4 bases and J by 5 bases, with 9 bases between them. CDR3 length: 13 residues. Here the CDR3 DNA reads TGCGCCAGCAGCCCCCTCCCCCATCAGCCCCAGCATTTT. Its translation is CASSPLPHQPQHF.

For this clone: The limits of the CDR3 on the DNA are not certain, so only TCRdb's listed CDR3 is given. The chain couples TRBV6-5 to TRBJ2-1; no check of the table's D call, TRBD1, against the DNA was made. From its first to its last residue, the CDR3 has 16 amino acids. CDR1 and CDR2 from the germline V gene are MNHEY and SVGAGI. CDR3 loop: CASSSSSQGALNEQFF.